Below, 8 T cell receptor beta chains from the same sample are listed, as sequenced in a study of Graves' ophthalmopathy and Graves' hyperthyroidism (dated by TCRdb to 2017 to 2018). The sample was run on an Illumina HiSeq 2000. For repertoire sequencing, TCR beta CDR3 regions were amplified from RNA transcripts. A first-round RT-PCR used HTBI primers with the Qiagen OneStep RT-PCR kit, followed by a second-round multiplex PCR, size selection and purification. TCRdb took the public reads, trimmed them with fastp at Q25, ran MiXCR for clone calling and kept in-frame beta chains. Each entry is one CDR3 protein sequence, shown with its most common DNA and genes. For this sample the table gives over a million distinct CDR3 sequences, of which 35% to 40% were detected only once. Together, the top ten hold roughly 11% of the sample. What was sequenced was peripheral blood or thyroid tissue (not recorded which). Receptor source: an adult man with Graves' hyperthyroidism.

The V and J genes are TRBV20-1 and TRBJ1-4, with 8 bases aligning to TRBD1. This CDR3 has 14 amino acids. Trimming at V came to 4 bases and at J to 3 bases, leaving 4 bases not matched to a gene. Germline loops: CDR1 DFQATT, CDR2 SNEGSKA (reference sequence). CDR3 residues: CSATGGAANEKLFF. The CDR3 DNA follows: TGCAGTGCTACAGGGGGCGCCGCTAATGAAAAACTGTTTTTT.

The CDR3 is CASSLGKTGLETQYF. The CDR3 DNA reads TGTGCCAGCAGCTTGGGGAAGACAGGGTTGGAGACCCAGTACTTC. The gene calls are TRBV7-9 and TRBJ2-5, with TRBD1 matching 7 bases. This CDR3 has 15 residues. From germline, CDR1 is SEHNR and CDR2 FQNEAQ (reference sequence). Unmatched junction bases numbered 9, after V lost 3 bases and J lost 5 bases.

This clonotype was recorded many times. This sequence joins TRBV14 and TRBJ2-7, with D unresolved. Trimming shortened V by 1 base and J by 8 bases, and 6 bases separated the two germline ends. The CDR3 length is 11 residues. Germline V gene lookup returns CDR1 SGHDN and CDR2 FVKESK. The CDR3 region has the DNA TGTGCCAGCAGCCAAGCCTTCCAGCAGTACTTC. It is translated as CASSQAFQQYF. Drawing the rest from reference TRBV14 and TRBJ2-7, the complete variable domain is EAGVTQFPSHSVIEKGQTVTLRCDPISGHDNLYWYRRVMGKEIKFLLHFVKESKQDESGMPNNRFLAERTGGTYSTLKVQPAELEDSGVYFCASSQAFQQYFGPGTRLTVT.

This sequence joins TRBV7-8 and TRBJ2-5; 10 bases agree with TRBD1. The V gene end was trimmed by 5 bases and the J gene end by 5 bases; junction bases not matched to a gene: 5. Germline-derived CDR1 and CDR2 are SGHVS and FQNEAQ. There are 14 residues in the CDR3. The CDR3 loop reads CASSPGQGYETQYF. For the CDR3, the DNA is TGTGCCAGCAGCCCGGGACAGGGGTACGAGACCCAGTACTTC. Full variable domain (outside the CDR3, taken from reference TRBV7-8 and TRBJ2-5): GAGVSQSPRYKVAKRGQDVALRCDPISGHVSLFWYQQALGQGPEFLTYFQNEAQLDKSGLPSDRFFAERPEGSVSTLKIQRTQQEDSAVYLCASSPGQGYETQYFGPGTRLLVL.

This clonotype showed up many times. The chain joins TRBV9 to TRBJ2-7; 10 bases align to TRBD2. Per germline, CDR1 SGDLS and CDR2 YYNGEE. Unmatched junction bases numbered 4, after V lost 0 bases and J lost 1 base. This CDR3 is built from 16 residues. The CDR3 DNA follows: TGTGCCAGCAGCGTAGACCCTAGCGGGAGTTCCTACGAGCAGTACTTC. This sequence encodes CASSVDPSGSSYEQYF.

CDR3 protein: CASSYGQFGNTIYF. CDR3 coding DNA: TGTGCCAGCAGTTACGGACAGTTTGGAAACACCATATATTTT. This chain joins TRBV6-6 and TRBJ1-3; weak D call: TRBD1 (6 bases). Looked up from germline, CDR1 is MNHNY and CDR2 is SVGAGI (reference sequence). This CDR3 is built from 14 residues. V was trimmed by 2 bases and J by 3 bases, leaving 8 bases between them.

The chain joins TRBV15 to TRBJ1-1; D not resolved. Germline V gene sequence: CDR1 LNHNV, CDR2 YYDKDF (reference sequence). This CDR3 contains 11 residues. Trimming took 2 bases from V and 7 from J, leaving 5 bases between them. CDR3 sequence (DNA): TGTGCCACCAGCAGAATTGGTGAAGCTTTCTTT. This sequence encodes CATSRIGEAFF.

The CDR3 DNA reads as TGCAGCGTTGGACTAGCGGGAGGACTCGCGGAGACCCAGTACTTC. Amino acids: CSVGLAGGLAETQYF. The gene calls are TRBV29-1 and TRBJ2-5, with 13 nucleotides matching TRBD2. The germline CDR1 and CDR2 sequences are SQVTM and ANQGSEA. The CDR3 has 15 residues. V lost 4 bases and J lost 5; bases outside the gene matches: 7.